This TCR beta chain was documented in a study of cytomegalovirus exposure and HLA in healthy donors. Study findings and constraints: In most subjects, TCR beta sequences reportedly gave accurate predictions of HLA-A and HLA-B alleles. By HLA locus, TCR association rates varied in a later analysis, with DRB1 showing the most and HLA-C the fewest. Later, an analysis showed that TCR beta chains associated with HLA were more clonally expanded than others that were equally common.

Samples came from healthy bone marrow donors. The PCR was carried out with 60 Vbeta primers and 13 Jbeta primers. Libraries were prepared by immunoSEQ multiplex PCR; TCRdb keeps only in-frame clonotypes and omits some of them. The sample holds 100,000 to 150,000 clones, over 80% seen once. Regarding this clone: No antigen is known for it.

Germline-derived CDR1 and CDR2 are MDHEN and SYDVKM. The CDR3 loop spans 19 amino acids. Unmatched junction bases numbered 19, after V lost 5 bases and J lost 3 bases. The gene calls are TRBV28 and TRBJ1-5; 7 nucleotides line up with TRBD1. The receptor was isolated from a boy aged 5-17 years in good health and CMV-seronegative. Sequenced material: PBMCs. CDR3 in amino acids: CASSPPGRGVSDANQPQHF. CDR3 in DNA: TGTGCCAGCAGTCCCCCCGGCAGGGGGGTGTCCGACGCCAATCAGCCCCAGCATTTT.